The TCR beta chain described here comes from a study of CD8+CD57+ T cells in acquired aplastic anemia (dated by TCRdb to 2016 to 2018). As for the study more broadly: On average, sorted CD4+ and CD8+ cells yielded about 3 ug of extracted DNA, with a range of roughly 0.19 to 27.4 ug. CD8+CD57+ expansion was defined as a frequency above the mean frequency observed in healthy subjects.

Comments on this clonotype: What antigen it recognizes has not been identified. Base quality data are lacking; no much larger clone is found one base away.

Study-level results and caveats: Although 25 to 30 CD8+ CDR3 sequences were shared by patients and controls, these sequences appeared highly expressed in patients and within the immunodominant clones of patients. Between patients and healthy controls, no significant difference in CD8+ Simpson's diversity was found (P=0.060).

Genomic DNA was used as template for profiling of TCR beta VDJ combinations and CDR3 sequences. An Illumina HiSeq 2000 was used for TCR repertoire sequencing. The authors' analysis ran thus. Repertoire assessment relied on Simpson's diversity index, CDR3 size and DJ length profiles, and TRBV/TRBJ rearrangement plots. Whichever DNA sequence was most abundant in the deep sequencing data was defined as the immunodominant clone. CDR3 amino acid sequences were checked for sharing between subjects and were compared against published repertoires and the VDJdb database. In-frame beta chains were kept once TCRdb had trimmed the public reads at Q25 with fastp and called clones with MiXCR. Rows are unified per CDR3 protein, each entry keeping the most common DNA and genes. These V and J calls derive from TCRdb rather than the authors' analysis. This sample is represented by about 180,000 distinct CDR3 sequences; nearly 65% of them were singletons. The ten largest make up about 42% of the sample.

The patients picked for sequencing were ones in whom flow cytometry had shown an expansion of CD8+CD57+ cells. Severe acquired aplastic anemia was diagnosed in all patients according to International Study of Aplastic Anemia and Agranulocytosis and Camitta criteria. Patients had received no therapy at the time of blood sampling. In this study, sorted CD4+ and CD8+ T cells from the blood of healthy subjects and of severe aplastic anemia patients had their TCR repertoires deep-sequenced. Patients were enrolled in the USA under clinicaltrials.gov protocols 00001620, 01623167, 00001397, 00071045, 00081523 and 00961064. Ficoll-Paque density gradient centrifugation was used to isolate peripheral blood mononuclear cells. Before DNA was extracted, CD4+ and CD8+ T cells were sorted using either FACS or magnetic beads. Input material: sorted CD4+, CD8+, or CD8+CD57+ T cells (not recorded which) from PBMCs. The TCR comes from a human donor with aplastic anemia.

The DNA is as follows: TGCGCCAGCAACATGGGTGGAGGAAGCAATCAGCCCCAGCATTTT. Translated, it reads CASNMGGGSNQPQHF. The chain was built from TRBV4-1 and TRBJ1-5, with no reliable assignment of the D segment. The cysteine opens and the phenylalanine closes a CDR3 of 15 amino acids. CDR3 DNA only is kept here, 45 bases in frame from base 1. V was cut back by 7 bases and J by 1 base, leaving a gap of 14 bases between them. For CDR1 and CDR2, the germline V gene lists MGHRA and YSYEKL.